The rows below give T cell receptor beta chains drawn from one sample of a study of cytomegalovirus exposure and HLA in healthy donors. Generated by immunoSEQ multiplex PCR, the TCRdb table keeps only in-frame clones and is missing some. In the table there are around 200,000 clones, about 88% of which are singletons. The specimen was PBMCs. The receptor source for this set is a woman between 25 and 40 years old in good health and CMV-seronegative. CDR3s include the opening cysteine and the closing phenylalanine or tryptophan. Not every row has a clone size; where given, it reads once, few, many or a size class.

J gene | clone size | V gene | CDR3 protein
TRBJ1-5 | - | TRBV25-1 | CASSDPEGPQHF
TRBJ1-2 | - | TRBV5-1 | CASSLDRGDRSYTF
TRBJ1-1 | once | TRBV11-2 | CASSFLQKLSMNTEAFF
TRBJ1-2 | - | TRBV5-6 | CASSLGPGCGYTF
TRBJ2-2 | - | TRBV7-9 | CASSPGQGGTGELFF
TRBJ2-7 | - | TRBV23-1 | CASSQSTAPVPSYEQYF
TRBJ1-2 | - | TRBV4-1 | CASSQPAAGGGDGYTF
TRBJ2-3 | - | TRBV2 | CASSEVTGYDTQYF
TRBJ2-1 | - | TRBV28 | CASSMTSGSINEQFF
TRBJ2-3 | few | TRBV5-1 | CASQGSANTDTQYF
TRBJ1-1 | few | TRBV7-8 | CASSFRSGNTEAFF
TRBJ1-2 | - | TRBV20-1 | CSAGGGVYTF
TRBJ1-2 | few | TRBV5-1 | CASSLEATGPYGYTF
TRBJ2-1 | few | TRBV2 | CASSRRRYEQFF